Below, one T cell receptor beta chain is given with its context. The target antigen is unknown. This may be a read error, as it is one base from a much larger clone. The CDR3 runs to 13 residues. V shed 11 bases and J shed 4 bases, with 12 bases lying between them. Germline lookup yields CDR1 MNHEY and CDR2 SVGAGI. These data originate in a study of early T cells in non-severe SARS-CoV-2 infection. General study points: Missing private and CD4 specificities, VDJdb matching favored anti-spike CD8 responses.

TCRdb reprocessed the 5' RACE reads with MiXCR, giving one entry per CDR3 protein. The data contain 100,000 to 130,000 distinct CDR3 sequences, over 10% of them singletons. This clonotype was sampled from an adult who was a healthcare worker with PCR-confirmed SARS-CoV-2 infection or an uninfected control (not recorded which). V and J are TRBV6-5 and TRBJ2-6; no firm D call. The sample consisted of whole blood. This chain's CDR3 is CASHHPGANVLTF. The DNA for the CDR3 is TGTGCCTCCCACCACCCCGGGGCCAACGTCCTGACTTTC.